This TCR beta chain was recovered during a study of cytomegalovirus exposure and HLA in healthy donors (dated by TCRdb to about 2017). At the level of the whole study: An earlier analysis of several hundred of the donors reported 250 to 300 Gb of sequence data and around 110 million unique TCR beta sequences from 150 million to 200 million T cells. To predict cytomegalovirus infection status, the study brought together high-throughput TCR immunosequencing, statistical association of individual TCRs with disease status, and machine learning. Of the roughly 430 genotyped donors, approximately 83% fell in the genetic ancestry cluster associated with self-reported Caucasian donors. Both class I and class II loci were covered by HLA typing, at four-digit resolution. The study was designed to test whether signatures of past pathogen exposure could be identified by cataloging public T cell receptors. Several DR-DQ haplotypes were treated as single units for association and clustering because of strong linkage in the cohort. The study used immunosequencing to profile the T cell repertoires of approximately 640 subjects and linked those repertoires to cytomegalovirus serostatus. Every repertoire in the discovery cohort had been generated on one and the same sequencing platform. An earlier analysis of approximately 580 of the donors used high-throughput TCR beta sequencing to judge whether each TCR beta V gene segment behaved as functional or pseudogenic. Alongside the repertoire data, information on donor age, sex, ethnicity and CMV serostatus was compiled. Among over 350 genotyped donors of the cohort, an average of about 240,000 unique TCR beta nucleotide sequences were sequenced per donor, about a sixth of them non-productive. The number of donors typed differed by locus, with 629-630 for A, B, C, DRB1 and DQB1, 522 for DQA1, approximately 570 for DPA1, and around 450 for DPB1. In a later analysis, previously published TCR beta repertoires from about 670 donors were re-analyzed and high-resolution HLA genotyping was added so that TCR occurrence patterns could be studied. The later analysis used no new phenotypic data to find candidate immune exposures, relying instead on TCR beta sequences and their occurrence across donors. An early release covering around 630 HLA-typed donors comprised approximately 290 gigabases of sequencing data and 65 million to 100 million unique TCR sequences. A later genetic analysis used genome-wide SNP genotypes for 398 of the 666 donors, treating that subset as a discovery cohort. Besides the first cohort of 666 subjects, a separate validation cohort made up of 120 different subjects was used.

In total, just over 650 healthy bone marrow donors made up the cohort. Cohort members were all nominally healthy when sampled, although unrecorded immune exposures were likely present. The donor tested CMV seronegative, placing the donor among the 350 to 400 seronegative members of the cohort. A peripheral blood sample was provided by each donor, and peripheral blood mononuclear cells were used for TCR beta sequencing. The Qiagen DNeasy Blood Extraction Kit was used to extract genomic DNA from the blood cell samples. For this clone: Its cognate antigen has yet to be identified. Base qualities are not at hand, and no much larger clone is one base apart.

Libraries came from the immunoSEQ multiplex PCR assay. A mixture of 60 forward primers for TCR Vbeta segments and 13 reverse primers for TCR Jbeta segments was used in the multiplex PCR. A multiplex PCR assay on genomic DNA amplified the CDR3 region of rearranged TCR beta genes. The amplified TCR beta libraries were sequenced on the Illumina HiSeq System as 87-base-pair reads. The original pipeline was this. In a later analysis, 70 million to 95 million unique TCR beta chains were counted across the 690 or so repertoires, and around 11 million of these chains were shared by at least two donors. Raw reads were error-corrected and collapsed into unique sequences by a nearest-neighbor algorithm in which closely related sequences were merged to remove PCR and sequencing errors. To assign V, D and J gene segments, CDR3 sequences were aligned to IMGT reference sequences. For a sequence to be retained, a match of at least six nucleotides was required to both a V gene segment and a J gene segment. Rearrangements were classified as productive when the CDR3 lacked stop codons and remained in frame with V and J, and all other rearrangements were classified as non-productive. Following IMGT convention, CDR3 was defined as the stretch from the second conserved V-encoded cysteine up to the conserved J-encoded phenylalanine. The earlier analysis of fewer than 750 of the donors excluded sequences that lacked an unambiguous match to a single V gene segment. An earlier analysis of some 610 of the donors called V segments functional above 56.7% productive rearrangements and segregating when the between-donor standard deviation exceeded 5%. A statistical classification framework was built to diagnose cytomegalovirus status from the catalog of TCR beta chain sequences. In a later analysis, V and J genes were assigned by comparing TCR nucleotide sequences against IMGT/GENE-DB human TR gene sequences. The TCRdist pipeline was used in a later analysis to assign CDR3 sequences and most-parsimonious VDJ recombination scenarios. A later analysis defined each TCR beta chain by its CDR3 amino acid sequence plus V-gene family, and excluded reads lacking a unique V-gene family. As a way to deal with suspected cross-contamination and a sequencing artifact, a later analysis dropped 500 to 700 nucleotide sequences that were highly shared and had low generation probability. In a later analysis, a clonal expansion index was calculated for each public chain from normalized within-repertoire ranks of inferred template counts. In a later analysis, generation probabilities were computed using a VDJ recombination model fitted to out-of-frame rearrangements, and the results were checked against IGoR. In a later analysis, hypergeometric tests were used to score TCR-TCR, TCR-HLA and TCR-CMV co-occurrence, with a repertoire-size bias correction applied to TCR pairs. To estimate false discovery rates, a later analysis permuted the HLA or CMV assignments 20 times. In a later analysis, co-occurring TCRs were grouped with DBSCAN, and TCRdist sequence similarity was added when clustering was performed within HLA-allele-positive subsets. Repertoires with fewer than 30,000 or more than 120,000 public chains were left out of co-occurrence clustering, as were about five repertoires with anomalous nucleotide sharing. TCRdb obtained this table from immuneACCESS and retained in-frame rearrangements with V and J assigned. These tables miss some clones; where compared with another copy, unresolved V genes account for less than half of the shortfall, and the remainder is unexplained. For V, J and clone size, that table is used; D and trimming come from the DNA. The sample contains approximately 73,000 clones, around 75% of them found a single time. Clones ranked in the top ten supply over 10% of the sample.

V gives up 4 bases and J gives up 6 bases, and the segment between their germline ends measures 10 bases. The CDR3 starts with the cysteine, ends with the phenylalanine, and has 13 residues. Of the read, only the CDR3 DNA is kept; its 39 bases are in frame from base 1. The germline V gene gives CDR1 as MGHRA and CDR2 as YSYEKL. General findings and caveats noted by the study authors: Compared with the roughly 670-donor mean, donors in an Asian-associated ancestry cluster had fewer N-insertions in productive TCRs, according to a later genetic analysis. A later genetic analysis associated a missense DCLRE1C variant with V-gene and J-gene trimming of TCR beta chains, and an independent cohort replicated the association. Roughly 17 rarely observed V segments, including chromosome 9 orphons, were excluded from the earlier analysis of a few hundred of the donors because counts were too low. The only immune exposure information available for the cohort was CMV serostatus. A total of fewer than 200 TCR beta chains were listed by the study as associated with cytomegalovirus. The classifier was reported to diagnose cytomegalovirus status with high specificity and sensitivity in both the original cohort and the validation cohort. A further reported finding was that TCR beta sequences accurately predicted the HLA-A and HLA-B alleles for most subjects in the first cohort. A group of highly shared sequence variants was considered likely to be a technical artifact of the sequencing pipeline. An earlier analysis of 587 of the donors showed that most TCR beta V segments appeared in productive rearrangements either about 90% or about 30% of the time, which broadly matched IMGT annotations. In a later analysis, the rate of TCR association differed among HLA loci, with DRB1 alleles having the most associated TCRs and HLA-C alleles having the fewest. Sequencing depth was assumed to be roughly uniform across donors in the presence/absence analyses, though that assumption may not hold. Across donors, most TCR sequences were observed very rarely, whereas some public TCRs were present in many individuals. The cohort was sequenced for TCR beta chains only, and without alpha or paired-chain data the features that could be detected were limited. A later analysis reported that several top co-occurrence clusters appeared linked to parvovirus B19, influenza, CMV and Epstein-Barr virus. According to a later analysis, most CMV-associated TCR beta chains appeared to be HLA-restricted, and the HLA associations seemed to be driven largely by CMV exposure. Some IMGT-functional V segments, including TRBV6-2 and TRBV6-3, could not be told apart with the 87-base-pair reads, so those segments were excluded. The authors suggested that the approach could potentially be extended to other disease states and immunological phenotypes. Because some donors lacked HLA typing at each locus, the association tests relied only on the typed subset. In a later analysis, 16,951 TCR beta sequences were associated with specific HLA alleles at a false discovery rate of 0.05. Linkage disequilibrium might explain the correlated functional status among segregating V segments, but an unknown experimental factor could not be ruled out. A later analysis found that HLA-associated TCR beta chains were more clonally expanded and had lower generation probabilities than equally common non-associated chains. In vitro tests confirmed that a few of the cytomegalovirus-associated TCR beta chains recognize cytomegalovirus antigens. When HLA alleles, especially DR and DQ, strongly co-occurred, attributing TCR associations to individual alleles was difficult.

The chain employs TRBV4-1 and TRBJ1-5, with an unclear D gene assignment. The sequencing sample was made of PBMCs. The clonotype was recovered from a man between 65 and 85 years old in good health and CMV-seronegative. The CDR3 protein sequence reads: CASSLSPSQPQHF. Read as DNA, the sequence is TGCGCCAGCAGCCTTTCCCCCTCTCAGCCCCAGCATTTT.